This T cell receptor (beta chain) was identified in a study of T-cell reconstitution after alpha-beta-depleted transplantation in children. This CDR3 has 13 residues. V gave up 2 bases and J gave up 6 bases, with 11 bases separating them. Germline V lookup: CDR1 MNHEY, CDR2 SMNVEV (reference sequence). This clonotype occurred many times. Its specificity is unknown. Study-wide findings and caveats: About two months after transplant, alpha-beta T cells reportedly came from several hundred expanded graft clones. For some patients, TCRbeta diversity was high at day 60 because of recipient T cells and thymic progenitors that survived. One year post-transplant, T-cell counts and diversity were largely derived from T cells produced anew.

Unique molecular identifiers featured in how the TCRbeta library was prepared. TCRdb re-called the PCR reads through MiXCR, storing one row per CDR3 protein. The data contain a few hundred thousand distinct CDR3 sequences, roughly 7.8% of them seen just once; the ten biggest clones take up around 9.8%. This chain links TRBV27 with TRBJ2-7; D gene unclear. The sequences come from peripheral blood, collected 360 days after TCRalphabeta/CD19-depleted stem cell transplant. This sequence was found in a female patient younger than 10 who had a stem cell transplant for Fanconi anemia, so the T cells may come from the graft donor. In DNA form, the CDR3 reads TGTGCCAGCAGTTTAGTAATAGGTAGCGAGCAGTACTTC. Encoded protein: CASSLVIGSEQYF.